This TCR beta chain was obtained from a study of T cell clonality in common variable immunodeficiency. Study-level findings and limits: Repertoire-complication correlations in CVID were limited by patient heterogeneity.

At least ten counts were recorded for this clone. Its antigen is not known. The DNA ends 3 residues before the CDR3 does, and the rest of the CDR3 is filled in from the germline J gene. The CDR3 covers 15 residues. Deletions cut 3 bases from V and 0 bases from J, with 10 bases between. CDR1 and CDR2 (germline): LNHDA, SQIVND (reference sequence). Measured with immunoSEQ multiplex PCR; TCRdb has only the in-frame clones, and not every one. Sampling found 50,000 or so clones, none seen once. V usage is TRBV19 and J usage is TRBJ2-3, with no clear D. Sequenced input: peripheral blood mononuclear cells. The TCR originated in a person aged 18 to 75 in good health. The sequenced CDR3 bases are TGTGCCAGTAGTATCAGACAATTGAGCACAGATACG. This codes for CASSIRQLSTDT. The CDR3 as a whole reads CASSIRQLSTDTQYF.